This section outlines one T cell receptor (beta chain) sequence together with its context. The antigen this receptor binds is unknown. Base-call qualities are not available, and no considerably larger clone is one nucleotide away. Sequencing was performed on an Illumina NovaSeq 6000. TCR cDNA was synthesized by 5'RACE template switching, which introduced a universal primer site and unique molecular identifiers. Priming for cDNA synthesis came from both the TCR alpha and TCR beta constant segments. Two PCR steps were used to amplify libraries, with sample barcodes and sequencing adapters being added in the second step. Sequencing of libraries was performed on Illumina HiSeq 2500 (2x100 bp) or NovaSeq (2x150 bp). The original methods were these. Demultiplexing of reads and collapsing into UMI consensus sequences were performed with MIGEC, and V(D)J alignment was carried out with MiXCR. Vaccine-responding clonotypes were identified with edgeR using replicate PBMC samples, with FDR below 0.01 and a log2 fold change above 5 up to day 15 being required. Each bulk clonotype received a CD4 or CD8 identity based on whether the sequenced CD4 or CD8 repertoire contained that clonotype at higher abundance. TCRdb reanalyzed the raw reads on its own, using fastp at Q25 for trimming and MiXCR for clone calling, and kept in-frame beta chains. Under each unique CDR3 protein, matching rows form one entry showing the most common genes and DNA. None of the V and J calls come from the authors' own analysis; TCRdb made them. This sample comprises some 220,000 distinct CDR3 sequences, approximately 3% of them detected only once. Jointly, the top ten make up less than 3.5% of the sample.

After removal of 7 bases from V and 1 base from J, the junction retains 4 bases not matched to a gene. CDR1 is given as ENHRY and CDR2 as SYGVKD, both from the germline V gene. From the cysteine through the phenylalanine, the CDR3 covers 15 amino acids. Only the CDR3 portion is preserved as DNA: 45 bases, with reading frame beginning at the first base. These data originate in a study of T cells after yellow fever vaccination (dated by TCRdb to between 2018 and 2021). About the full investigation: Libraries from fractions with low cell numbers were prepared with the SMART-Seq v4 Ultra Low Input RNA kit. To follow T-cell clones before and after primary and booster YFV17D yellow fever vaccination, bulk TCR alpha and beta repertoires were sequenced over time. Two healthy male donors made up the cohort, one aged 18 to 29 years and the other aged 30 to 40 years. Blood samples were taken at several timepoints before and after primary and secondary immunization, and bulk PBMC replicates and cell subsets were isolated. What the work shows at the level of the full study, not this receptor alone: Computational filtering was needed because FACS-sorted repertoires could contain abundant contaminating clonotypes from the bulk population. After the booster, most of the clones that had expanded following primary vaccination were detected again (roughly 96% of CD4 and more than 85% of CD8), which suggests that memory was broadly maintained. Only a couple of donors were included in the study, so the extent to which the findings can be generalized is limited. A small share of clonotypes was detected in both CD4 and CD8 compartments, with the overlap likely arising from convergent recombination. The secondary T-cell response was weaker than the primary response but faster, peaking on day 5 instead of day 15.

The sample's treatment or condition label is to be understood as: live attenuated yellow fever vaccine strain. PBMCs were isolated from peripheral blood using a standard Ficoll-Paque protocol. CD4 and CD8 T-cell fractions were isolated with Dynabeads CD4 and CD8 positive selection kits. TriZol was used to extract RNA from bulk PBMCs, from CD4 and CD8 fractions, and from dextramer-positive and dextramer-negative fractions. The chain is encoded by TRBV10-3 joined to TRBJ2-6, and 7 junction bases match TRBD1. This sequence originates from a man younger than 30 who received the YFV17D yellow fever vaccine. The sequences come from CD4+ T cells sorted from PBMCs, collected 10 days after the yellow fever booster vaccination. CDR3 loop: CAITQGVSGANVLTF. The nucleotides read TGTGCCATCACGCAGGGGGTATCTGGGGCCAACGTCCTGACTTTC.